Sequencing of this T cell receptor (beta chain) was carried out in a study of blood T cells in healthy people across ages. Study summary: Capture by template switching was about one barcoded beta molecule per two T cells.

Trimming left V 0 bases short and J 0 bases short, with 13 bases between. CDR1 and CDR2 (germline): LGHNA, YSLEER. This CDR3 has 17 residues. Through a sample-barcoded 5' primer and a J-beta primer mix, a second PCR was run for roughly 7 to 12 cycles. Via MiXCR, TCRdb re-called the 5' RACE reads, giving one row per CDR3 protein. The data show about 1.8 million distinct CDR3 sequences, just under 50% seen once. Regarding the study as a whole: Across the age range, TCR beta diversity per million T cells fell in a roughly linear way. Long-lived donors exceeded aged donors in naive CD4+ cells and diversity.

No fewer than 5 micrograms of total RNA were isolated from every sample. Worth noting for this clonotype: Its antigen is unknown.

The chain uses TRBV4-3 and TRBJ2-3, with D maybe TRBD2 (5 bases). The clonotype originates from a woman aged 40 to 49 in good health. The sequenced sample consisted of blood. This CDR3 reads CASSQDPGPGSTDTQYF. In DNA, the CDR3 is TGCGCCAGCAGCCAAGATCCCGGACCGGGAAGCACAGATACGCAGTATTTT.